The sequence of this TCR beta chain was determined in a study of PD-L1 blockade in urothelial cancer. As for the study in general: The year 2014 saw patients start atezolizumab, 1,200 mg intravenously every 3 weeks. Peripheral blood specimens exhibited a median yield of about 140,000 T cells. Study-wide points: Below-median pretreatment blood TCR clonality predicted better survival. Durable benefit accompanied greater 3-week expansion of tumor-associated blood clones.

As for this clone: Its antigen is undetermined.

TCRdb's table, derived via immunoSEQ multiplex PCR, lists solely in-frame clones and lacks some. The data contain around 62,000 clones, almost 90% of them singletons. This CDR3 comprises 15 residues. With V trimmed by 6 bases and J by 6 bases, 11 bases remained unmatched. CDR1 is SNHLY, CDR2 FYNNEI, per germline. Time point noted: peripheral blood 6 weeks after treatment start. This sequence was found in a man aged 60 to 75 with urothelial cancer. The sequencing used PBMCs, collected around atezolizumab (anti-PD-L1) treatment. V is TRBV2 and J is TRBJ1-5, with TRBD1 identical over 7 bases. CDR3 region: CASRPSDRASQPQHF. CDR3 nucleotides: TGTGCCAGCAGGCCCTCTGACAGGGCCAGTCAGCCCCAGCATTTT.